The rows below give T cell receptor beta chains drawn from one sample of a study of post-analysis software for immune sequencing data. Using its own MiXCR run on the PCR reads, TCRdb lists one record per CDR3 protein. The sample shows 750,000 to 950,000 distinct CDR3 sequences, roughly 50% of them seen only once. Sequencing used blood. These receptors came from a girl aged 10 to 17 with multiple sclerosis. Each CDR3 is given with its conserved first and last residue. D genes are given only for firm matches. Clone sizes are given selectively: once, few, many, or a class where the clone is expanded.

>TRBV2|TRBJ1-4|few|.
TGTGCCAGCAGAGATACAAGTGGCACTAATGAAAAACTGTTTTTT
CASRDTSGTNEKLFF
>TRBV12-3/TRBV12-4|TRBJ1-5|.|.
TGTGCCAGCAGCAGGGACGGTGTTCGAGGGCCCCAGCATTTT
CASSRDGVRGPQHF
>TRBV20-1|TRBJ2-2|.|.
TGCAGTGCTAGAGGGGGCAGGAACACCGGGGAGCTGTTTTTT
CSARGGRNTGELFF
>TRBV5-1|TRBJ1-2|.|.
TGCGCCAGCAGCTTGGTACCCCGAGTAGAGCGTGGCTACACCTTC
CASSLVPRVERGYTF
>TRBV20-1|TRBJ1-5|.|.
TGCAGTGCTAGAGACGGGAGGCCCCGGGGAAATCAGCCCCAGCATTTT
CSARDGRPRGNQPQHF
>TRBV6-5|TRBJ2-7|few|TRBD1
TGTGCCAGCAGTTACCGAGGACAGGGCTACGAGCAGTACTTC
CASSYRGQGYEQYF
>TRBV29-1|TRBJ2-1|few|.
TGCAGCGTTGTGGGCAGCCGGGCCTACAATGAGCAGTTCTTC
CSVVGSRAYNEQFF
>TRBV7-8|TRBJ2-7|few|.
TGTGCCAGCAGCTTCAGAGATGGGGGCTACGAGCAGTACTTC
CASSFRDGGYEQYF
>TRBV11-2|TRBJ2-3|.|TRBD2
TGTGCCAGCAGCCCGAGCGGGGGGCGCGATACGCAGTATTTT
CASSPSGGRDTQYF
>TRBV6-1|TRBJ2-7|few|TRBD1
TGTGCCAGCGGCGCATCGACAGGGACGAGCTCCTATGAGCAGTACTTC
CASGASTGTSSYEQYF
>TRBV5-1|TRBJ2-1|once|TRBD1
TGCGCCAGCAGCTTGTACCCAGGGGGAGAGGAGTTCTTC
CASSLYPGGEEFF
>TRBV20-1|TRBJ2-1|.|.
TGCAGTGCTAGAGGGTTGAGGGATGAGCAGTTCTTC
CSARGLRDEQFF
>TRBV29-1|TRBJ1-1|.|TRBD1
TGCAGCGTTGTCACAGGGGGTGCGAACACTGAAGCTTTCTTT
CSVVTGGANTEAFF
>TRBV21-1|TRBJ2-7|.|.
TGTGCCAGCAGCGGCCTGGGGGGGCTAACCTACGAGCAGTACTTC
CASSGLGGLTYEQYF
>TRBV12-3/TRBV12-4|TRBJ1-4|.|.
TGTGCCAGCAGAGGACAGAGAGCAACTAATGAAAAACTGTTTTTT
CASRGQRATNEKLFF
>TRBV6-4|TRBJ1-6|.|TRBD1
TGTGCCAGCAGCCTCCAGGGGGCTAATTCACCCCTCCACTTT
CASSLQGANSPLHF
>TRBV7-2|TRBJ1-2|few|.
TGTGCCAGCAGCTTAGGTGAGGGTGGCTACACCTTC
CASSLGEGGYTF
>TRBV15|TRBJ2-7|.|.
TGTGCCACCAGCAGAGGTCACAGGGACCACGAGCAGTACTTC
CATSRGHRDHEQYF
>TRBV18|TRBJ2-7|.|.
TGTGCCAGCTCACCACGACGGGCCTCCTACGAGCAGTACTTC
CASSPRRASYEQYF
>TRBV10-3|TRBJ2-7|.|TRBD1
TGTGCCATCAGTCCGACAGGGGTCCCCTCCTACGAGCAGTACTTC
CAISPTGVPSYEQYF
>TRBV27|TRBJ2-1|.|TRBD2
TGTGCCAGCAGTTTATCGCGGGAGACCTACAATGAGCAGTTCTTC
CASSLSRETYNEQFF
>TRBV25-1|TRBJ1-2|.|.
TGTGCCAGCAGTGAATCGGGCAGGGTGGGTGGCTACACCTTC
CASSESGRVGGYTF
>TRBV5-1|TRBJ2-7|few|.
TGCGCCAGCAGCTTGGGTAGGGTCGGGTTCGAGCAGTACTTC
CASSLGRVGFEQYF
>TRBV6-4|TRBJ1-2|once|TRBD1
TGTGCCAGCACTACGGAGACAGGGTTTGACTATGGCTACACCTTC
CASTTETGFDYGYTF